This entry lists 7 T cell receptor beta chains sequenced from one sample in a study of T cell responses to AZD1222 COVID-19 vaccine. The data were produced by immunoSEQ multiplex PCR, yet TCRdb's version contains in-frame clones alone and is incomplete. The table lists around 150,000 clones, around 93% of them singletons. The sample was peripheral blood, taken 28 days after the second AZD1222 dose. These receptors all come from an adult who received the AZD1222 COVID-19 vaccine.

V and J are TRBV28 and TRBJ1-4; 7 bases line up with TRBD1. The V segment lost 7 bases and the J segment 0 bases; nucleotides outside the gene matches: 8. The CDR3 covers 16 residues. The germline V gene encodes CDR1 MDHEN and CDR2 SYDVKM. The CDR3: CASKGGGIATNEKLFF. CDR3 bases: TGTGCCAGCAAGGGAGGGGGCATTGCAACTAATGAAAAACTGTTTTTT.

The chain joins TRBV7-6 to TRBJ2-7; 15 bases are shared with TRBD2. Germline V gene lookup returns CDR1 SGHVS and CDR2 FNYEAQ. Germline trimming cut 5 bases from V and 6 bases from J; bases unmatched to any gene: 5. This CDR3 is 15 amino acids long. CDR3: CASSPGTSGGSEQYF. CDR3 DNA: TGTGCCAGCAGCCCCGGGACTAGCGGGGGGTCCGAGCAGTACTTC.

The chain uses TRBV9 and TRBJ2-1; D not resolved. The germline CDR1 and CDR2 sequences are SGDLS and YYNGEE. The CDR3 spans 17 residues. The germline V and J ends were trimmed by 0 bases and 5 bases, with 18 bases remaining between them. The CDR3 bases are TGTGCCAGCAGCGTAGGGGTTAAATCCCCAACGAACAATGAGCAGTTCTTC. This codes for CASSVGVKSPTNNEQFF.

The chain's CDR3 is CASSPPNRGTRGDTQYF. The CDR3 DNA follows: TGTGCCAGCTCACCGCCGAACAGGGGCACAAGGGGAGATACGCAGTATTTT. The chain recombines TRBV18 with TRBJ2-3, with 7 bases fitting TRBD1. The CDR3 sequence is 17 residues long. J gave up 5 bases and V 3 bases, and 14 bases lay outside the gene matches. Germline V gives CDR1 KGHSH, CDR2 LQKENI.

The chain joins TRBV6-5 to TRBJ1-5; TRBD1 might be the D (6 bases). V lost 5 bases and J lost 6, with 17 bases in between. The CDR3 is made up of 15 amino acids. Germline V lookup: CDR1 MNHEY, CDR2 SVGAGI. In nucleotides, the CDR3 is TGTGCCAGCAGTCCCGGGGGGGCATCGAGTCAGCCCCAGCATTTT. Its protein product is CASSPGGASSQPQHF.

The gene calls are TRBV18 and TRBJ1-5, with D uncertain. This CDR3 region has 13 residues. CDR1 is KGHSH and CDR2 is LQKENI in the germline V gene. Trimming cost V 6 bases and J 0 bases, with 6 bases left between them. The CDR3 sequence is CASSPYSNQPQHF. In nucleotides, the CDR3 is TGTGCCAGCTCCCCATATAGCAATCAGCCCCAGCATTTT.

The CDR3 DNA sequence: TGTGCCAGCAGCTCAGGGGGGGATGGCTACACCTTC. Its translation is CASSSGGDGYTF. The chain has TRBV5-6 and TRBJ1-2, with TRBD1 matching over 7 bases. The V gene end was trimmed by 3 bases and the J gene end by 6 bases; junction bases not matched to a gene: 2. Looked up from germline, CDR1 is SGHDT and CDR2 is YYEEEE. This CDR3 has 12 residues.